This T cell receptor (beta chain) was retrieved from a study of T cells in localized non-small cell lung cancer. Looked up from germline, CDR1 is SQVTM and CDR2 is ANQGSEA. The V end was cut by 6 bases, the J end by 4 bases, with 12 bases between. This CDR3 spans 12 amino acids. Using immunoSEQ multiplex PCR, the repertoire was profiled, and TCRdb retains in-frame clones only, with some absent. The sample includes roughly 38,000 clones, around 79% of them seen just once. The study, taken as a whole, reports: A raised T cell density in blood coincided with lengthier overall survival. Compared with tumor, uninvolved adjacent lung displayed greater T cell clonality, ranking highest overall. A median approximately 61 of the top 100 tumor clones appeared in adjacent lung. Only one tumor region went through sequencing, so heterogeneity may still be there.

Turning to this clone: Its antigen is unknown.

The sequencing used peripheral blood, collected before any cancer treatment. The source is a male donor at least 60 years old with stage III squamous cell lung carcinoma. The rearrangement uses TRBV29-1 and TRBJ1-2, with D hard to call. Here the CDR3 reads CSVPQEFYGYTF. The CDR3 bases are TGCAGCGTCCCTCAGGAATTCTATGGCTACACCTTC.